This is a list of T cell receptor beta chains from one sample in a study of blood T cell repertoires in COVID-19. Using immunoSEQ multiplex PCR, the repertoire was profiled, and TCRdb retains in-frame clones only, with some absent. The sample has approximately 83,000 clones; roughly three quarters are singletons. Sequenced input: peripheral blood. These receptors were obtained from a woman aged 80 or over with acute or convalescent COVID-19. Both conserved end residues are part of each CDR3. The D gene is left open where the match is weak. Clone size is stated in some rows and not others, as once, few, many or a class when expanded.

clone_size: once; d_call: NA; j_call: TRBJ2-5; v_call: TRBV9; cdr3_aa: CASSASLETQYF; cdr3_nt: TGTGCCAGCAGCGCCAGTTTGGAGACCCAGTACTTC
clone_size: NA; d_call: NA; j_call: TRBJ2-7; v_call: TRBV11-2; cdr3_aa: CASSDPGSENEQYF; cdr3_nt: TGTGCCAGCAGCGACCCGGGTAGCGAGAACGAGCAGTACTTC
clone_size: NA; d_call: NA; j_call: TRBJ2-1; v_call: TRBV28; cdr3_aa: CASSLVGAFNEQFF; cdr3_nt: TGTGCCAGCAGTTTAGTTGGGGCTTTCAATGAGCAGTTCTTC
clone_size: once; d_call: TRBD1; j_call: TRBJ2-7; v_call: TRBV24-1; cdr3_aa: CATSAGDRGTYEQYF; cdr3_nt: TGTGCCACCAGTGCCGGGGACAGGGGTACCTACGAGCAGTACTTC
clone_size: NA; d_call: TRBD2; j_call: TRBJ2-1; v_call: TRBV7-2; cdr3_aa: CASTQAGGRVEQFF; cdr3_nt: TGTGCCAGTACCCAAGCGGGCGGGAGGGTTGAGCAGTTCTTC
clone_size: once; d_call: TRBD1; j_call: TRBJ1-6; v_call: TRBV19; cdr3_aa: CASWGTGNNSPLHF; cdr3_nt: TGTGCCAGTTGGGGGACAGGGAACAATTCACCCCTCCACTTT
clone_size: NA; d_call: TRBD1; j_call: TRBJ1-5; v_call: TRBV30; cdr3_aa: CAWKSGTGGLYSNQPQHF; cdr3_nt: TGTGCCTGGAAATCCGGGACAGGGGGACTCTATAGCAATCAGCCCCAGCATTTT
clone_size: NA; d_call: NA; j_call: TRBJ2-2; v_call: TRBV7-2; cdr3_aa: CASSGSLGTGELFF; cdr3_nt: TGTGCCAGTTCCGGGAGTTTGGGCACCGGGGAGCTGTTTTTT
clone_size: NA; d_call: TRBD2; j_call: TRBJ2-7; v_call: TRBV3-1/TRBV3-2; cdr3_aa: CASSLRLAGFYEQYF; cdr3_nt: TGTGCCAGCAGCCTTCGACTAGCGGGGTTCTACGAGCAGTACTTC
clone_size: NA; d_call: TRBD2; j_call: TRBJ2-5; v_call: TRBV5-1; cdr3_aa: CASSFGGSSETQYF; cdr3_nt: TGCGCCAGCAGCTTCGGCGGGAGTTCTGAGACCCAGTACTTC
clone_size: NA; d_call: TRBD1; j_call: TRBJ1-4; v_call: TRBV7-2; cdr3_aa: CASSLMGQVNEKLFF; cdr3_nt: TGTGCCAGCAGCTTAATGGGACAGGTTAATGAAAAACTGTTTTTT
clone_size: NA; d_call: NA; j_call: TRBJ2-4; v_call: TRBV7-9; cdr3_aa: CASSLSENIQYF; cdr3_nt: TGTGCCAGCAGCTTAAGCGAAAACATTCAGTACTTC
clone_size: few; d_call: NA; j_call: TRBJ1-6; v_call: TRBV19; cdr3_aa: CASRTTNSPLHF; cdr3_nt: TGTGCCAGTAGGACGACAAATTCACCCCTCCACTTT
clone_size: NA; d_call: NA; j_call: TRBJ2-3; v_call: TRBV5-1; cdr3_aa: CASSLDSFIDTQYF; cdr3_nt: TGCGCCAGCAGCTTGGACTCCTTTATAGATACGCAGTATTTT
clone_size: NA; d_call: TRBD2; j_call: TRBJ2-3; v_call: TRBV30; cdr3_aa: CAWSGTSTQYF; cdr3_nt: TGTGCCTGGAGTGGGACTAGCACGCAGTATTTT
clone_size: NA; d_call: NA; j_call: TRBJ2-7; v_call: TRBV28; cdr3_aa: CASSLKLAQVVLYEQYF; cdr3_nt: TGTGCCAGCAGTTTAAAGCTAGCGCAGGTTGTCCTGTACGAGCAGTACTTC
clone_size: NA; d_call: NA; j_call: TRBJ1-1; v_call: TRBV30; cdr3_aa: CAWSVWRISLAFF; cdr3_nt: TGTGCCTGGAGTGTATGGAGGATATCCTTAGCTTTCTTT
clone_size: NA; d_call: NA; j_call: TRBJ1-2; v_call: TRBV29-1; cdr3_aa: CSVEGAFRTINYGYTF; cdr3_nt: TGCAGCGTTGAAGGAGCGTTCAGGACAATTAACTATGGCTACACCTTC
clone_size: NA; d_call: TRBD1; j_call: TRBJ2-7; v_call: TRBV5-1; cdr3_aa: CASSFAGTGVYSYEQYF; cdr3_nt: TGCGCCAGCAGCTTCGCCGGGACAGGGGTTTACTCCTACGAGCAGTACTTC
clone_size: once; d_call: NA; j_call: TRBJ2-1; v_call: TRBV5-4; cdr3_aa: CASSLGVNEQFF; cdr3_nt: TGTGCCAGCAGCTTGGGCGTAAATGAGCAGTTCTTC
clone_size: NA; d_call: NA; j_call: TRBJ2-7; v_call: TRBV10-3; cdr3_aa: CATHGTWDSAGEQYF; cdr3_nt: TGTGCCACGCATGGTACCTGGGACTCAGCGGGTGAGCAGTACTTC
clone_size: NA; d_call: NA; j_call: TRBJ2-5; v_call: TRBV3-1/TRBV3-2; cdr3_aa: CASSQLQAAETQYF; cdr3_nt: TGTGCCAGCAGCCAATTACAGGCGGCGGAGACCCAGTACTTC
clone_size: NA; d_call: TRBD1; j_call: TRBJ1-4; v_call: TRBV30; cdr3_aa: CAWSVTGGREKLFF; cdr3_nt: TGTGCCTGGAGTGTCACAGGGGGGCGAGAAAAACTGTTTTTT
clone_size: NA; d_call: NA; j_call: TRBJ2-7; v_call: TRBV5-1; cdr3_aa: CASSMETIGGGYF; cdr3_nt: TGCGCCAGCAGCATGGAAACTATCGGCGGAGGGTACTTC
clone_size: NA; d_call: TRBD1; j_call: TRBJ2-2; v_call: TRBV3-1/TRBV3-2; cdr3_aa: CASSHHDREGGELFF; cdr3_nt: TGTGCCAGCAGCCACCACGACAGGGAAGGCGGGGAGCTGTTTTTT
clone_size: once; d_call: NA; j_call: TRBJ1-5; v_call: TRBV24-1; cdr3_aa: CATSDLPREGINQPQHF; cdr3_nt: TGTGCCACCAGTGATTTGCCCCGGGAGGGAATAAATCAGCCCCAGCATTTT
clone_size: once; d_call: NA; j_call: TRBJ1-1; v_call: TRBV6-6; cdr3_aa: CASRRDRLDTEAFF; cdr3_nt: TGTGCCAGCAGAAGAGACAGGTTAGACACTGAAGCTTTCTTT
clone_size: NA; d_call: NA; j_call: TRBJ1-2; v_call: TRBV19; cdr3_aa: CASSIGLDSYGYTF; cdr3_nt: TGTGCCAGTAGTATCGGTCTGGACAGCTATGGCTACACCTTC
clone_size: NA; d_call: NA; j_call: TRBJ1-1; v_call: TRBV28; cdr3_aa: CASGRGAFF; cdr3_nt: TGTGCCAGCGGGAGGGGGGCTTTCTTT
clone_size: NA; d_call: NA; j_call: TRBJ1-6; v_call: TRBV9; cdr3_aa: CASSGWGPSSNSPLHF; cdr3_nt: TGTGCCAGCAGCGGTTGGGGGCCATCTTCCAATTCACCCCTCCACTTT
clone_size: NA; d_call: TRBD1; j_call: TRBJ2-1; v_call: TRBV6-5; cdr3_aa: CASSYATGGENEQFF; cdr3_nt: TGTGCCAGCAGTTACGCGACAGGGGGCGAAAATGAGCAGTTCTTC
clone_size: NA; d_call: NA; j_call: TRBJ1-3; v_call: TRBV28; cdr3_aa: CASHTGFGNTIYF; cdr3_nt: TGTGCCAGCCATACAGGGTTTGGAAACACCATATATTTT
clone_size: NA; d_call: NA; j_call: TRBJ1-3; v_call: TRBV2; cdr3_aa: CAPNGGRLRRIFSGNTIYF; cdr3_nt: TGTGCCCCCAACGGGGGGCGTTTACGACGAATATTCTCTGGAAACACCATATATTTT
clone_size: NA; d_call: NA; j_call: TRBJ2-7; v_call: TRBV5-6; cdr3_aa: CASSLRVRYYEQYF; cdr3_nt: TGTGCCAGCAGCCTCCGGGTCCGCTACTACGAGCAGTACTTC
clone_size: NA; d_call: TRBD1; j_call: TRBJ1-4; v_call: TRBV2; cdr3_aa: CASSGQGAGANEKLFF; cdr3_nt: TGTGCCAGCAGTGGACAGGGGGCGGGAGCTAATGAAAAACTGTTTTTT
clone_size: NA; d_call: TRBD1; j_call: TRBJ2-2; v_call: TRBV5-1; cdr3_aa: CASSGGQGSNTGELFF; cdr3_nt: TGCGCCAGCAGCGGGGGACAGGGGTCCAACACCGGGGAGCTGTTTTTT
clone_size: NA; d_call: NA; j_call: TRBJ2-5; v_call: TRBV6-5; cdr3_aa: CASRIGPGRQETQYF; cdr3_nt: TGTGCCAGCCGGATAGGGCCGGGAAGGCAAGAGACCCAGTACTTC
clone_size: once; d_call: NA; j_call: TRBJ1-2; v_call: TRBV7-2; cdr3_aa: CASSLGRMWGYTF; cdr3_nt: TGTGCCAGCAGCTTAGGGCGGATGTGGGGCTACACCTTC
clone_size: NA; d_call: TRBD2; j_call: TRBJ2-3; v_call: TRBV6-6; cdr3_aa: CASSPGGNTQYF; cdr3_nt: TGTGCCAGCAGCCCGGGGGGGAATACGCAGTATTTT
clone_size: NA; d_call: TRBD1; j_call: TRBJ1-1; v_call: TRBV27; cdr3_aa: CASRQGGSPNTEAFF; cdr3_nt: TGTGCCAGCAGACAGGGGGGGAGTCCGAACACTGAAGCTTTCTTT
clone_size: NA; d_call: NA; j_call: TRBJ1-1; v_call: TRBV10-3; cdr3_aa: CAISSATGSMNTEAFF; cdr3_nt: TGTGCCATCAGTTCCGCAACCGGGAGCATGAACACTGAAGCTTTCTTT
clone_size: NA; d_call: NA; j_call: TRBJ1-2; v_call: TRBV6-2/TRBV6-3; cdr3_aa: CASSKAATPPRDYGYTF; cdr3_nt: TGTGCCAGCAGTAAGGCGGCCACACCACCCAGGGACTATGGCTACACCTTC